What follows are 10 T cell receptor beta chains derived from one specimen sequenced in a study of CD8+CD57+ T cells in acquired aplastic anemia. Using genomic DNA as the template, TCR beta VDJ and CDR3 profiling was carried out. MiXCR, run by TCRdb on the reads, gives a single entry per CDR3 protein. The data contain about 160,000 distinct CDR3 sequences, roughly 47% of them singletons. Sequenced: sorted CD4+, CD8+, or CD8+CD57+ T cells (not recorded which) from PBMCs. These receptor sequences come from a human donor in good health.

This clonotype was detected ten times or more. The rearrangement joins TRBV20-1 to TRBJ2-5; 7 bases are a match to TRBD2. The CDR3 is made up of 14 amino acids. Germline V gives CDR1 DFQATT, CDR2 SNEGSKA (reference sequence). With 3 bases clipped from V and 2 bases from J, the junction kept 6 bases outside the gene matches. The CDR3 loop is CSASLAGVQETQYF. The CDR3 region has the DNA TGCAGTGCTAGCCTTGCGGGAGTTCAAGAGACCCAGTACTTC.

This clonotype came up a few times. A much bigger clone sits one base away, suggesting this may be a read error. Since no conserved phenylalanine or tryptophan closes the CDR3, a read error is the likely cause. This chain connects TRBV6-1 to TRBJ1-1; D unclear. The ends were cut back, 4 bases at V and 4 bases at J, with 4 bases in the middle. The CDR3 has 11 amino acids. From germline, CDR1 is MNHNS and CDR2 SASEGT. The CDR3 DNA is TGTGCCAGCAGTGGGAGCACTGAAGCTTTCCTT. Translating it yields CASSGSTEAFL.

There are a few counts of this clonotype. Here the CDR3 reads CASRGTANTGELFF. As DNA, the CDR3 is TGTGCCAGCAGGGGGACAGCCAACACCGGGGAGCTGTTTTTT. The J gene is TRBJ2-2, the V gene TRBV12-3 or TRBV12-4; TRBD1 matches 7 bases. Trimming removed 6 bases from V and 2 bases from J; junction bases left unmatched: 3. CDR3 size: 14 residues.

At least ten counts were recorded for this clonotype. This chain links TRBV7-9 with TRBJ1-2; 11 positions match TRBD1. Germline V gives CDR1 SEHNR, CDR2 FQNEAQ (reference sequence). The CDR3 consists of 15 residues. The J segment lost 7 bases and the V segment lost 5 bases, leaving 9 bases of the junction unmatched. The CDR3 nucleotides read TGTGCCAGCAGCCCGCCCGGGACAGGGGGTACTGGCTACACCTTC. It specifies CASSPPGTGGTGYTF.

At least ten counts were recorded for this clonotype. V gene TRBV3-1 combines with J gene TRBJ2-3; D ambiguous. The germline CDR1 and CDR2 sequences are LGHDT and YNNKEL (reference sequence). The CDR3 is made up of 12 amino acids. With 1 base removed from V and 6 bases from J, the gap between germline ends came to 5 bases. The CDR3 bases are TGTGCCAGCAGCCAAGTAGGGGATACGCAGTATTTT. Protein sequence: CASSQVGDTQYF.

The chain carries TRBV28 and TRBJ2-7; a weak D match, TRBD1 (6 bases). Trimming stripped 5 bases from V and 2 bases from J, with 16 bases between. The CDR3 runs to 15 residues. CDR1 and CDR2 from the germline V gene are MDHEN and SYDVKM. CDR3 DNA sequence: TGTGCCAGCAGTAAATCGGGACACAGCACCTACGAGCAGTACTTC. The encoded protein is CASSKSGHSTYEQYF.

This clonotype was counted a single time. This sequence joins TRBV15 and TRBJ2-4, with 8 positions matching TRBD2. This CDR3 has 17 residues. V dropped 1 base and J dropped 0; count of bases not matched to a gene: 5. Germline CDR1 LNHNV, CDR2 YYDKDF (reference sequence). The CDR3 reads CATSRGGSGGAKNIQYF. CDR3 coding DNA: TGTGCCACCAGCAGAGGCGGAAGCGGGGGAGCCAAAAACATTCAGTACTTC.

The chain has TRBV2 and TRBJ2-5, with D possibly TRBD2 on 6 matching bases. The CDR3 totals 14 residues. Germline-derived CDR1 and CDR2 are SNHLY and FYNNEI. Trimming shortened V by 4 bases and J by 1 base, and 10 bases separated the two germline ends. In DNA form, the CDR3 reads TGTGCCAGCAGTGTGGGCGGGGTCCAAGAGACCCAGTACTTC. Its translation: CASSVGGVQETQYF.

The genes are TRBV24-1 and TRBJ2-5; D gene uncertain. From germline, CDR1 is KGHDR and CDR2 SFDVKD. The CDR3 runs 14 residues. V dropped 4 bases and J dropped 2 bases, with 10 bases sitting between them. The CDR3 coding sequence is TGTGCCACCAGTGACCCCGCCAGGCAAGAGACCCAGTACTTC. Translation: CATSDPARQETQYF.

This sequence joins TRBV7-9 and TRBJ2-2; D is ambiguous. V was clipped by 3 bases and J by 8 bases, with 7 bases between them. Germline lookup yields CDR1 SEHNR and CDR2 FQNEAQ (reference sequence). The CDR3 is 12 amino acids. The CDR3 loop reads CASSFVPGELFF. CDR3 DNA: TGTGCCAGCAGCTTTGTCCCTGGGGAGCTGTTTTTT.